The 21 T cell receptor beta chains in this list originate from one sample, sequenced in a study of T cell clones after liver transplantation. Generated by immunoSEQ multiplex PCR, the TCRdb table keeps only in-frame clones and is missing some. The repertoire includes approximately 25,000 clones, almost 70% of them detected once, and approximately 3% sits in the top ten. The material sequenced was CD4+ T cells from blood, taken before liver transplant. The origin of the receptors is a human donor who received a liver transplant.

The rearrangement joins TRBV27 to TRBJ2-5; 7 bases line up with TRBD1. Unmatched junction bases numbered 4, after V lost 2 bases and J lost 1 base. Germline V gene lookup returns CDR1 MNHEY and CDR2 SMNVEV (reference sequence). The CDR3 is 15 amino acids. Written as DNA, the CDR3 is TGTGCCAGCAGTTTAAGGACAGGCCGCCAAGAGACCCAGTACTTC. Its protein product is CASSLRTGRQETQYF.

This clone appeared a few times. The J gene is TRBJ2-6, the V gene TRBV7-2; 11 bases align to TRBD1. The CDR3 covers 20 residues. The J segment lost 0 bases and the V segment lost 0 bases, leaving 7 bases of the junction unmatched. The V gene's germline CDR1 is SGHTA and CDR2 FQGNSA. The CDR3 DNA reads TGTGCCAGCAGCTTAGCTGGGACAGGGGGTCTTCCCTCTGGGGCCAACGTCCTGACTTTC. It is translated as CASSLAGTGGLPSGANVLTF.

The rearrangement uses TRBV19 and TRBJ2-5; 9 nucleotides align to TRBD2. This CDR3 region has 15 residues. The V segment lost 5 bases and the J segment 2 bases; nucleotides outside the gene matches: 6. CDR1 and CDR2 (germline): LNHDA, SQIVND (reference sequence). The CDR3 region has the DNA TGTGCCAGTAGTCTACTTAGCGGGGGACAAGAGACCCAGTACTTC. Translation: CASSLLSGGQETQYF. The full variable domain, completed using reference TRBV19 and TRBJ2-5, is DGGITQSPKYLFRKEGQNVTLSCEQNLNHDAMYWYRQDPGQGLRLIYYSQIVNDFQKGDIAEGYSVSREKKESFPLTVTSAQKNPTAFYLCASSLLSGGQETQYFGPGTRLLVL.

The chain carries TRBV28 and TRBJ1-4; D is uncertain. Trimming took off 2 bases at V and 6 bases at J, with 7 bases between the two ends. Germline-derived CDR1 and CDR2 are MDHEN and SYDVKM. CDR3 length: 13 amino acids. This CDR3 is CASSLGIYEKLFF. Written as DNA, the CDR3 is TGTGCCAGCAGTTTAGGCATATATGAAAAACTGTTTTTT.

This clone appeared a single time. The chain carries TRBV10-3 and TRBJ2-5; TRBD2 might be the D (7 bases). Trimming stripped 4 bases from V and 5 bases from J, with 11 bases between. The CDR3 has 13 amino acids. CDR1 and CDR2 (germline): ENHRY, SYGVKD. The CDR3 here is CAISGGGGETQYF. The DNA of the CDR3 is TGTGCCATCAGTGGCGGGGGCGGGGAGACCCAGTACTTC.

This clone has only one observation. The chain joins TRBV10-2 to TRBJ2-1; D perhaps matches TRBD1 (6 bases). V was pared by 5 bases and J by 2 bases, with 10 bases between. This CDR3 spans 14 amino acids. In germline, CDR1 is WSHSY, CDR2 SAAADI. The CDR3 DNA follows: TGCGCCAGCAGTCAGGGGTTCACCTACAATGAGCAGTTCTTC. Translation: CASSQGFTYNEQFF.

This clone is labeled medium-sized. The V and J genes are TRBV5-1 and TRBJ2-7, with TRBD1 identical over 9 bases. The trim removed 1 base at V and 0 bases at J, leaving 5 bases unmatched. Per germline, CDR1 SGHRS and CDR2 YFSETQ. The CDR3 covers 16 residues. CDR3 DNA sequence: TGCGCCAGCAGCTTGACGGACAGGGGCAGCTCCTACGAGCAGTACGTC. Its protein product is CASSLTDRGSSYEQYV.

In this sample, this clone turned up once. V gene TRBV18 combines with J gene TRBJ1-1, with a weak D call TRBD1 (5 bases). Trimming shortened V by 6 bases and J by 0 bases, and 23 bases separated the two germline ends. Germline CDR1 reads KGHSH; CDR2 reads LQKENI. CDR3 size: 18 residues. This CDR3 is CASSPFLQGLLVNTEAFF. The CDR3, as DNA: TGTGCCAGCTCTCCCTTTCTTCAGGGTCTGTTAGTGAACACTGAAGCTTTCTTT.

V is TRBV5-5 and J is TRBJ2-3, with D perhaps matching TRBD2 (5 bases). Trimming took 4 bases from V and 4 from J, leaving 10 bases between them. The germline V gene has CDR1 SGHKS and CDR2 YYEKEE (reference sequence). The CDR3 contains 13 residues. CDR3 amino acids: CASSQYSADTQYF. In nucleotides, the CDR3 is TGTGCCAGCAGCCAGTATAGCGCAGATACGCAGTATTTT. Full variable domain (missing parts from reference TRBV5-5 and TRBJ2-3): DAGVTQSPTHLIKTRGQQVTLRCSPISGHKSVSWYQQVLGQGPQFIFQYYEKEERGRGNFPDRFSARQFPNYSSELNVNALLLGDSALYLCASSQYSADTQYFGPGTRLTVL.

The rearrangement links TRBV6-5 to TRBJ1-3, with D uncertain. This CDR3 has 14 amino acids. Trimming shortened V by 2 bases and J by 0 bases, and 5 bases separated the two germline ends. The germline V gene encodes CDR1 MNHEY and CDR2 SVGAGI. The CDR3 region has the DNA TGTGCCAGCAGTTACGGATTCTCTGGAAACACCATATATTTT. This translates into CASSYGFSGNTIYF.

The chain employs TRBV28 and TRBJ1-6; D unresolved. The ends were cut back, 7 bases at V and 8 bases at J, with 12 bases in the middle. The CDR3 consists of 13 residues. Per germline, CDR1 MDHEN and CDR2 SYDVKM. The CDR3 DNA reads TGTGCCAGCACCACGTCCGGGGATTCACCCCTCCACTTT. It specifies CASTTSGDSPLHF.

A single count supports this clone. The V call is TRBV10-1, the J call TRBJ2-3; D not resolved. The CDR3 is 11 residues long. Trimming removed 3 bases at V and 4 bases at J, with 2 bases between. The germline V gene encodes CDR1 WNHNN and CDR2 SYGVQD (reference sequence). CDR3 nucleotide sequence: TGCGCCAGCAGTGAAGCAGATACGCAGTATTTT. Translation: CASSEADTQYF.

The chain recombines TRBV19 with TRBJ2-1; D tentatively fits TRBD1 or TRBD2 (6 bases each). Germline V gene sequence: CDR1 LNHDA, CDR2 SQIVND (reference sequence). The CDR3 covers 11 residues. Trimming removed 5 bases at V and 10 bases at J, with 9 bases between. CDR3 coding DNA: TGTGCCAGTAGTCGGGGGACAGAGCAGTTCTTC. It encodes CASSRGTEQFF.

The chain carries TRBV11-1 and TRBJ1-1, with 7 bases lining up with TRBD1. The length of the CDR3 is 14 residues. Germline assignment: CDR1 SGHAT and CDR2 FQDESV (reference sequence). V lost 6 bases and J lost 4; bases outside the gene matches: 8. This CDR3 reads CASSLQGISTEAFF. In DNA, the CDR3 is TGTGCCAGCAGTTTACAGGGGATATCCACTGAAGCTTTCTTT.

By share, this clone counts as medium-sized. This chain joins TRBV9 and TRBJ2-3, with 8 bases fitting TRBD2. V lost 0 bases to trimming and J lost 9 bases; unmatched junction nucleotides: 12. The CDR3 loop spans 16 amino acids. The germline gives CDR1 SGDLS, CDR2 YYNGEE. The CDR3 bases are TGTGCCAGCAGCGTAGAGGATAGGGGGGGACTAGAGACGCAGTATTTT. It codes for CASSVEDRGGLETQYF. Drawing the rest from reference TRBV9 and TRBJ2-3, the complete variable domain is DSGVTQTPKHLITATGQRVTLRCSPRSGDLSVYWYQQSLDQGLQFLIQYYNGEERAKGNILERFSAQQFPDLHSELNLSSLELGDSALYFCASSVEDRGGLETQYFGPGTRLTVL.

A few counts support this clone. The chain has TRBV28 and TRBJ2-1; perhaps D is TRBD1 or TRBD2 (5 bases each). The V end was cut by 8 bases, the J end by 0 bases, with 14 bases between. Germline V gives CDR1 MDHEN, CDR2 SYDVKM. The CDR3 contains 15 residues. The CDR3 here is CASRRDPSSYNEQFF. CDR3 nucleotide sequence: TGTGCCAGCCGACGGGACCCGAGCTCCTACAATGAGCAGTTCTTC.

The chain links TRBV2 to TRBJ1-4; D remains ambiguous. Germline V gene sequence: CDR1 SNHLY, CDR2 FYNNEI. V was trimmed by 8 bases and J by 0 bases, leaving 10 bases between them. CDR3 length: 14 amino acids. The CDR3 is CASLAGATNEKLFF. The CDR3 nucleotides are TGTGCCAGCTTGGCGGGCGCAACTAATGAAAAACTGTTTTTT.

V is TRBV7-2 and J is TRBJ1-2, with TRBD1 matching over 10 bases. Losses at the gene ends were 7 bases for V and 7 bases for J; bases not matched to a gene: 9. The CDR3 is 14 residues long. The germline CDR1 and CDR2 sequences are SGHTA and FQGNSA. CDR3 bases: TGTGCCAGCATCAAACCGACAGGGGGCAGTGGCTACACCTTC. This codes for CASIKPTGGSGYTF.

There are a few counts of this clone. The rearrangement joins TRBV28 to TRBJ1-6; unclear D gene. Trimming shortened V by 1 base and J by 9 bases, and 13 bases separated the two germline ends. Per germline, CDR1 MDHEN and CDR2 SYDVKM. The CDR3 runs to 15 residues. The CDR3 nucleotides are TGTGCCAGCAGTTTATTAGGGCCCAAACGTTCACCCCTCCACTTT. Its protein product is CASSLLGPKRSPLHF. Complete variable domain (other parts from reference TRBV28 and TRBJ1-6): DVKVTQSSRYLVKRTGEKVFLECVQDMDHENMFWYRQDPGLGLRLIYFSYDVKMKEKGDIPEGYSVSREKKERFSLILESASTNQTSMYLCASSLLGPKRSPLHFGNGTRLTVT.

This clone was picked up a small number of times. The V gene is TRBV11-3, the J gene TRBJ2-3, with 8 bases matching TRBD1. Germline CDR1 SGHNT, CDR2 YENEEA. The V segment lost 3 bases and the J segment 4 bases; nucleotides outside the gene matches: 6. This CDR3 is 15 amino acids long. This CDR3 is CASSFRSGGADTQYF. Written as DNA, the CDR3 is TGTGCCAGCAGCTTTAGGTCAGGGGGCGCAGATACGCAGTATTTT.

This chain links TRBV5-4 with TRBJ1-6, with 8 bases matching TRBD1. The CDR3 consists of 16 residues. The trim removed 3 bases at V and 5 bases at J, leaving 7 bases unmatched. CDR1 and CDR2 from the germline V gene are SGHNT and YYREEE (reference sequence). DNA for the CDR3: TGTGCCAGCAGCTCTGGACAGGGCACGGATAATTCACCCCTCCACTTT. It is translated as CASSSGQGTDNSPLHF.